Each of the 9 T cell receptor beta chains below was sequenced from the same sample in a study of blood T cell repertoires in COVID-19. Data came from immunoSEQ multiplex PCR; TCRdb stores just in-frame clones and leaves some out. The data hold about 210,000 clones, with about 92% observed a single time. What was sequenced was peripheral blood. The receptor source for this set is a man aged 30 to 45 with acute or convalescent COVID-19.

The chain couples TRBV9 to TRBJ1-4; 7 bases are shared with TRBD1. In germline, CDR1 is SGDLS, CDR2 YYNGEE. V shed 4 bases and J 5 bases; nucleotides not matched to a gene: 8. The CDR3 is 15 residues long. CDR3 sequence reads: CASSPSGTANEKLFF. The CDR3 DNA sequence: TGTGCCAGCAGCCCATCCGGGACAGCGAATGAAAAACTGTTTTTT.

This rearrangement joins TRBV27 to TRBJ1-4, with 7 bases aligning to TRBD1. In germline, CDR1 is MNHEY, CDR2 SMNVEV (reference sequence). With 5 bases clipped from V and 4 bases from J, the junction kept 10 bases outside the gene matches. The CDR3 has 16 amino acids. Here the CDR3 DNA reads TGTGCCAGCAGTCTCAGACCGGGACAGATTAATGAAAAACTGTTTTTT. Encoded protein: CASSLRPGQINEKLFF.

This clone was counted between two and nine times. The CDR3 spells CASSQAARASGNTGELFF. In DNA, the CDR3 is TGTGCCAGCAGCCAAGCCGCTCGGGCTAGCGGGAACACCGGGGAGCTGTTTTTT. The chain links TRBV4-2 to TRBJ2-2; 7 bases match TRBD2. This CDR3 region has 18 residues. Germline V lookup: CDR1 LGHNA, CDR2 YNFKEQ. V was clipped by 1 base and J by 1 base; unmatched bases: 9.

In nucleotides, the CDR3 is TGTGCCGGCCGGGACAGACCGAACACTGAAGCTTTCTTT. Protein product: CAGRDRPNTEAFF. This chain uses TRBV7-9 with TRBJ1-1; 7 bases are shared with TRBD1. This CDR3 contains 13 residues. After removal of 11 bases from V and 1 base from J, the junction contained 7 bases not matched to a gene. Germline CDR1 is SEHNR and CDR2 is FQNEAQ (reference sequence).

This chain connects TRBV30 to TRBJ2-1; D may be TRBD1 (6 bases). Germline CDR1 and CDR2: GTSNPN and SVGIG (reference sequence). The CDR3 length is 14 residues. V lost 0 bases and J 2 bases, leaving 8 bases between the germline ends. The CDR3 here is CAWSVTGPYNEQFF. Here the CDR3 DNA reads TGTGCCTGGAGTGTAACAGGGCCCTACAATGAGCAGTTCTTC.

CDR3 loop: CASSFDRGNEQFF. CDR3 nucleotides: TGCGCCAGCAGCTTCGACAGGGGGAATGAGCAGTTCTTC. J is TRBJ2-1 and V is TRBV5-1, with 9 bases aligning to TRBD1. The V gene's germline CDR1 is SGHRS and CDR2 YFSETQ. V was clipped by 2 bases and J by 7 bases; unmatched bases: 1. This CDR3 has 13 residues.

The chain carries TRBV28 and TRBJ1-1; D not resolved. V was shortened by 1 base and J by 4 bases, with 10 bases between the two germline ends. CDR1 is MDHEN, CDR2 SYDVKM, per germline. CDR3 length: 14 amino acids. In DNA, the CDR3 is TGTGCCAGCAGTTTATTCGGGCGGGGCACTGAAGCTTTCTTT. Protein sequence: CASSLFGRGTEAFF.

The chain links TRBV5-1 to TRBJ1-4, with TRBD1 matching 7 bases. The V gene's germline CDR1 is SGHRS and CDR2 YFSETQ. The CDR3 is 14 residues long. The trim removed 6 bases at V and 4 bases at J, leaving 6 bases unmatched. The chain's CDR3 is CASTLTGDNEKLFF. In DNA form, the CDR3 reads TGCGCCAGCACCTTAACAGGGGATAATGAAAAACTGTTTTTT.

The chain carries TRBV6-5 and TRBJ1-1; D possibly corresponds to TRBD1 (6 bases). With 2 bases removed from V and 2 bases from J, the gap between germline ends came to 9 bases. The CDR3 is 14 amino acids. Germline CDR1 MNHEY, CDR2 SVGAGI. CDR3 sequence (DNA): TGTGCCAGCAGTTACGACAGGAGCAACACTGAAGCTTTCTTT. It specifies CASSYDRSNTEAFF.